This TCR beta chain was captured by sequencing in a study of T cell responses to AZD1222 COVID-19 vaccine. This clone came up once. The protocol was immunoSEQ multiplex PCR, while the TCRdb copy is restricted to in-frame clones and leaves out a portion. Of about 170,000 clones in the sample, 87% were seen once. Germline V lookup: CDR1 LNHDA, CDR2 SQIVND (reference sequence). This CDR3 has 12 residues. Trimming took 1 base from V and 10 from J, leaving 5 bases between them. The receptor was isolated from an adult who received the AZD1222 COVID-19 vaccine. The sample here was peripheral blood, taken 28 days after the second AZD1222 dose. The chain uses TRBV19 and TRBJ1-6; D remains unclear. CDR3 DNA: TGTGCCAGTAGTATAGGTTCATCACCCCTCCACTTT. Protein sequence: CASSIGSSPLHF.